These T cell receptor beta chains were read from a single sample in a study of blood T cell repertoires in COVID-19. This table comes from immunoSEQ multiplex PCR, and its TCRdb copy is limited to in-frame clones, with some not included. The sample contains 200,000 to 250,000 clones, approximately 85% of which appear only once. Sample: peripheral blood. Every receptor here comes from an elderly woman with COVID-19, enrolled during active disease. CDR3s include the opening cysteine and the closing phenylalanine or tryptophan. D genes are given only for firm matches.

TRBV3-1/TRBV3-2	NA	TRBJ1-3	TGTGCCAGCAGCCTACAGGGTCAATCTGGAAACACCATATATTTT	CASSLQGQSGNTIYF
TRBV28	NA	TRBJ1-5	TGTGCCAGCAGTTTAAGACAGGCCCAGCATTTT	CASSLRQAQHF
TRBV7-8	NA	TRBJ2-6	TGTGCCAGCAGCTTCCTCTCTGGGGCCAACGTCCTGACTTTC	CASSFLSGANVLTF
TRBV5-5	NA	TRBJ1-1	TGTGCCAGCAGTCAAGACAGGACGGCTTTCTTT	CASSQDRTAFF
TRBV11-2	NA	TRBJ1-2	TGTGCCAGCAGCTCTAACAGCTATGGCTACACCTTC	CASSSNSYGYTF
TRBV5-1	NA	TRBJ2-1	TGCGCCAGCAGCTTGGGCCCCACGTGGGCAGGGCCCTACAATGAGCAGTTCTTC	CASSLGPTWAGPYNEQFF
TRBV6-6	NA	TRBJ1-2	TGTGCCAGCAGTTCGGCAGGCGCTAACTATGGCTACACCTTC	CASSSAGANYGYTF
TRBV5-1	NA	TRBJ2-1	TGCGCCAGCAGCTTTGGTGTCACGGGGTCCTCCTCCTACAATGAGCAGTTCTTC	CASSFGVTGSSSYNEQFF
TRBV3-1/TRBV3-2	TRBD2	TRBJ2-3	TGTGCCAGCAGGCTGGGGGGGATCACAGATACGCAGTATTTT	CASRLGGITDTQYF
TRBV19	NA	TRBJ1-1	TGTGCCAGTAGTGCCCAAGGGGGGAACACTGAAGCTTTCTTT	CASSAQGGNTEAFF